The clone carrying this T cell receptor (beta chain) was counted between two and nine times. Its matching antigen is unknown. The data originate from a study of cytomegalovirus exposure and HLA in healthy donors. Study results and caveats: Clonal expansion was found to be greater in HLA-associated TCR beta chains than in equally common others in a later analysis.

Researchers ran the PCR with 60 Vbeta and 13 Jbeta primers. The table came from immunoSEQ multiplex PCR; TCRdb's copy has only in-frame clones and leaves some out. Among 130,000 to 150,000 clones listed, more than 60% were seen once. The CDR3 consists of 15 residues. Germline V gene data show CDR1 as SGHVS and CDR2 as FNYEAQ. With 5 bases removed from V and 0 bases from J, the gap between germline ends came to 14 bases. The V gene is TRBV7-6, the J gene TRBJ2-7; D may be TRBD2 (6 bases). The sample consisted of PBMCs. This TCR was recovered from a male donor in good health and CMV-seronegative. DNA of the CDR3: TGTGCCAGCAGCCCCGCCGGGGGTCCCTCCTACGAGCAGTACTTC. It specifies CASSPAGGPSYEQYF.